This T cell receptor beta chain was sequenced in a study of graft-versus-host responses after intestinal transplantation. Study-level background: Those transplanted obtained multivisceral, liver-intestinal, or isolated intestinal grafts. All recipients got anti-thymocyte globulin induction, then tacrolimus and steroids for 2 to 4 years. Study-wide results and caveats: HvG clone declines early post-transplant were associated with peak circulating GvH levels. Recipient bone marrow held GvH clones, some seen earlier in ileum or blood.

The data were produced by immunoSEQ multiplex PCR, yet TCRdb's version contains in-frame clones alone and is incomplete. The table has about 12,000 clones, over 85% seen once. V was pared by 7 bases and J by 12 bases, with 14 bases of the junction left unmatched. Germline V gene lookup returns CDR1 MNHNY and CDR2 SVGAGI (reference sequence). The CDR3 totals 14 residues. With respect to this clone: The antigen is unknown.

The receptor was derived from a human patient who received an intestinal transplant, so some T cells may come from the graft donor. The input for sequencing was PBMCs, taken 950 to 1,300 days after intestinal transplantation. The rearrangement joins TRBV6-6 to TRBJ2-1; TRBD2 matches at 8 bases. The chain's CDR3 is CASTQDPRGGVQFF. The CDR3 DNA sequence: TGTGCCAGCACCCAGGACCCCCGGGGGGGGGTGCAGTTCTTC.